This is a list of T cell receptor beta chains from one sample in a study of shared clonotypes between healthy human individuals. Libraries were prepared by immunoSEQ multiplex PCR; TCRdb keeps only in-frame clonotypes and omits some of them. The table includes over 800,000 clones, nearly 95% detected once. The source material was naive CD8+ T cells sorted from blood. These receptors were obtained from a man in his thirties or forties in good health. Both conserved end residues are part of each CDR3. A D gene is named only where the DNA matches it firmly. Clone size appears in some rows only: once, few, many, or a class for an expanded clone.

>.|.|TRBV5-4|TRBJ1-3
CASSQDLRGSGNTIYF
TGCGCCAGCAGCCAAGATCTGCGAGGATCTGGAAACACCATATATTTT
>.|once|TRBV28|TRBJ2-5
CASSLWGGQETQYF
TGTGCCAGCAGTTTATGGGGGGGACAAGAGACCCAGTACTTC
>.|.|TRBV9|TRBJ2-3
CASSAGSTDTQYF
TGTGCCAGCAGCGCGGGTAGCACAGATACGCAGTATTTT
>TRBD2|.|TRBV27|TRBJ2-1
CASRMWGGSYNEQFF
TGTGCCAGCCGTATGTGGGGGGGGTCCTACAATGAGCAGTTCTTC
>.|.|TRBV21-1|TRBJ2-7
CASSKALSETSGSGEQYF
TGTGCCAGCAGCAAAGCGCTTTCCGAGACTAGCGGGAGTGGCGAGCAGTACTTC
>.|.|TRBV28|TRBJ2-1
CASSPDLFGNEQFF
TGTGCCAGCAGTCCCGACCTTTTCGGAAATGAGCAGTTCTTC
>.|.|TRBV29-1|TRBJ1-1
CSVEDRRQGGFATEAFF
TGCAGCGTTGAAGATCGAAGGCAGGGAGGTTTCGCCACTGAAGCTTTCTTT
>.|.|TRBV11-2|TRBJ2-3
CASSHSDTQYF
TGTGCCAGCAGCCATTCAGATACGCAGTATTTT
>TRBD1|.|TRBV29-1|TRBJ2-7
CSVERVGQGSPEQYF
TGCAGCGTTGAGAGGGTGGGACAGGGGTCTCCCGAGCAGTACTTC
>TRBD2|.|TRBV7-8|TRBJ2-7
CASSLRLAGRVYEQYF
TGTGCCAGCAGCTTAAGACTAGCGGGAAGAGTCTACGAGCAGTACTTC
>.|.|TRBV27|TRBJ2-1
CASSPYGYNEQFF
TGTGCCAGCAGCCCTTATGGGTACAATGAGCAGTTCTTC
>TRBD1|.|TRBV29-1|TRBJ2-7
CSVTGGRSYEQYF
TGCAGCGTTACAGGGGGCCGGTCCTACGAGCAGTACTTC
>TRBD1|.|TRBV11-2|TRBJ2-3
CASSLTPGQGLNVDTQYF
TGTGCCAGCAGCTTGACCCCGGGACAGGGATTAAATGTGGATACGCAGTATTTT
>.|.|TRBV27|TRBJ1-1
CASSLSISLNTEAFF
TGTGCCAGCAGTTTATCGATCAGTCTGAACACTGAAGCTTTCTTT
>TRBD1|.|TRBV5-1|TRBJ2-3
CASSQAQGATDTQYF
TGCGCCAGCAGCCAGGCACAGGGGGCAACAGATACGCAGTATTTT
>.|.|TRBV10-3|TRBJ2-7
CAITAGTSYEQYF
TGTGCCATCACGGCAGGGACCTCCTACGAGCAGTACTTC
>.|.|TRBV29-1|TRBJ1-2
CSVGTDTPYGYTF
TGCAGCGTTGGAACAGACACCCCTTATGGCTACACCTTC
>.|.|TRBV27|TRBJ2-4
CASSLSIVAVAKNIQYF
TGTGCCAGCAGTTTATCGATCGTCGCGGTAGCCAAAAACATTCAGTACTTC
>.|.|TRBV15|TRBJ1-2
CATSRDRGSLNYGYTF
TGTGCCACCAGCAGAGATCGTGGCAGTTTAAACTATGGCTACACCTTC
>.|.|TRBV4-1|TRBJ2-5
CASSQDAREGETQYF
TGCGCCAGCAGCCAGGACGCCAGGGAAGGGGAGACCCAGTACTTC
>TRBD2|.|TRBV15|TRBJ2-3
CATSRSLTSGSTDTQYF
TGTGCCACCAGCAGATCGCTGACTAGCGGGAGCACAGATACGCAGTATTTT
>TRBD1|.|TRBV4-1|TRBJ1-5
CASSQPDRVQPQHF
TGCGCCAGCAGCCAACCGGACAGGGTTCAGCCCCAGCATTTT
>.|.|TRBV7-2|TRBJ2-7
CATSGLSYEQYF
TGTGCCACGTCCGGCCTCTCCTACGAGCAGTACTTC
>.|once|TRBV19|TRBJ2-1
CASSNLGAASYNEQFF
TGTGCCAGTAGTAATCTCGGGGCGGCGTCCTACAATGAGCAGTTCTTC
>TRBD1|.|TRBV27|TRBJ1-5
CASSLEAGQVNQPQHF
TGTGCCAGCAGTTTAGAGGCGGGACAGGTAAATCAGCCCCAGCATTTT
>TRBD1|.|TRBV27|TRBJ2-1
CASSMDRGGNEQFF
TGTGCCAGCAGTATGGACAGGGGCGGGAATGAGCAGTTCTTC
>TRBD1|.|TRBV4-1|TRBJ2-1
CASSQSPGTGSYEQFF
TGCGCCAGCAGCCAGTCCCCCGGGACAGGTAGTTATGAGCAGTTCTTC
>.|.|TRBV9|TRBJ2-3
CASSEQGDPDTQYF
TGTGCCAGCAGCGAACAAGGTGACCCAGATACGCAGTATTTT
>.|.|TRBV27|TRBJ2-7
CASSVTPSGTYEQYF
TGTGCCAGCAGTGTTACTCCCTCCGGGACCTACGAGCAGTACTTC
>.|.|TRBV5-4|TRBJ2-7
CASSVQDRLRYEQYF
TGTGCCAGCAGCGTACAGGACCGCCTTCGGTACGAGCAGTACTTC
>TRBD2|.|TRBV5-5|TRBJ2-1
CASSLAVAGGGEQFF
TGTGCCAGCAGCTTGGCGGTAGCGGGAGGAGGTGAGCAGTTCTTC
>.|.|TRBV7-3|TRBJ1-2
CASSQKMDF
TGTGCCAGCAGCCAAAAGATGGATTTC
>.|.|TRBV29-1|TRBJ2-2
CSVEAVNTGELFF
TGCAGCGTTGAAGCTGTGAACACCGGGGAGCTGTTTTTT
>.|.|TRBV7-9|TRBJ1-1
CASSLDFGPGPEAFF
TGTGCCAGCAGCTTAGATTTTGGGCCGGGACCTGAAGCTTTCTTT
>TRBD1|.|TRBV27|TRBJ2-2
CASSLSGTANTGELFF
TGTGCCAGCAGTTTATCCGGGACAGCGAACACCGGGGAGCTGTTTTTT
>.|.|TRBV28|TRBJ1-2
CASRAIGGRRGYTF
TGTGCCAGCAGGGCCATCGGGGGCCGCCGGGGCTACACCTTC
>TRBD2|.|TRBV9|TRBJ2-3
CASSDKREGWLNTQYF
TGTGCCAGCAGCGACAAGCGGGAGGGCTGGCTGAATACGCAGTATTTT
>TRBD2|.|TRBV11-2|TRBJ2-7
CASGLGLAGTYEQYF
TGTGCCAGCGGCCTGGGACTAGCGGGGACCTACGAGCAGTACTTC
>.|.|TRBV13|TRBJ2-1
CASSPASYNEQFF
TGTGCCAGCAGCCCAGCCTCCTACAATGAGCAGTTCTTC
>.|.|TRBV29-1|TRBJ2-2
CSVEGRGVTGELFF
TGCAGCGTCGAGGGGCGAGGGGTGACCGGGGAGCTGTTTTTT
>.|.|TRBV27|TRBJ2-3
CASTQGRNTDTQYF
TGTGCCAGCACGCAGGGGAGGAACACAGATACGCAGTATTTT
>.|.|TRBV2|TRBJ2-7
CASVASRYEQYF
TGTGCCAGCGTCGCAAGCCGGTACGAGCAGTACTTC
>.|.|TRBV19|TRBJ2-7
CASSSVGSSYEQYF
TGTGCCAGTAGCTCCGTAGGGAGCTCCTACGAGCAGTACTTC
>TRBD1|.|TRBV10-3|TRBJ1-2
CAISEMTGGDGYTF
TGTGCCATCAGTGAGATGACAGGGGGCGATGGCTACACCTTC
>.|.|TRBV27|TRBJ2-7
CASSLQGRYEQYF
TGTGCCAGCAGTTTGCAGGGCCGCTACGAGCAGTACTTC
>.|once|TRBV27|TRBJ2-6
CASSFNPWGANVLTF
TGTGCCAGCAGTTTTAATCCTTGGGGGGCCAACGTCCTGACTTTC
>.|once|TRBV11-2|TRBJ1-4
CASSLGRRVEKLFF
TGTGCCAGCAGCTTAGGACGAAGAGTCGAAAAACTGTTTTTT
>TRBD1|.|TRBV27|TRBJ1-1
CASSAGTGGTEAFF
TGTGCCAGCAGTGCCGGGACAGGGGGCACTGAAGCTTTCTTT
>.|.|TRBV19|TRBJ2-5
CASSSGFSGAGETQYF
TGTGCCAGTAGTTCGGGGTTTAGCGGTGCCGGAGAGACCCAGTACTTC
>TRBD1|.|TRBV27|TRBJ1-4
CASSANSLTGGDFYGGEKLFF
TGTGCCAGCAGTGCCAACTCCCTGACAGGGGGCGACTTTTACGGCGGTGAAAAACTGTTTTTT
>TRBD2|.|TRBV11-2|TRBJ2-2
CASSSEGLTNTGELFF
TGTGCCAGCAGCTCAGAGGGACTAACGAACACCGGGGAGCTGTTTTTT
>.|.|TRBV7-6|TRBJ1-5
CASSPGENQPQHF
TGTGCCAGCAGCCCAGGCGAGAATCAGCCCCAGCATTTT
>.|.|TRBV5-4|TRBJ2-5
CASSLRVSSLQETQYF
TGTGCCAGCAGCTTGCGTGTGTCCTCCCTACAAGAGACCCAGTACTTC
>.|.|TRBV9|TRBJ2-1
CASSVEGEALFNEQFF
TGTGCCAGCAGCGTAGAGGGGGAGGCCTTATTCAATGAGCAGTTCTTC